These T cell receptor beta chains were read from a single sample in a study of regulatory T cells in long-lasting Graves disease. TCRdb reprocessed the multiplex PCR reads with MiXCR, giving one entry per CDR3 protein. This sample yields some 470,000 distinct CDR3 sequences, of which about 22% are seen a single time; roughly 7.1% belongs to the top ten. This material consisted of peripheral blood mononuclear cells (PBMCs), taken when the disease was refractory, from a patient treated with antithyroid drugs. These receptors were obtained from a female donor with Graves disease. Both conserved end residues are part of each CDR3. The D gene is left open where the match is weak. The listing skips clone size in some rows; elsewhere it reads once, few, many or a size class.

abundance,j_gene,v_gene,d_gene,CDR3nt,CDR3aa
once,TRBJ2-2,TRBV5-6,TRBD1,TGTGCCAGCAGCTGGGGACAGGAAGGGGACACCGGGGAGCTGTTTTTT,CASSWGQEGDTGELFF
.,TRBJ2-7,TRBV6-9,TRBD2,TGTGCCAGCAGTTACTCAGGTCCGGGACCAGCGGGGGGATCAGCCTACGAGCAGTACTTC,CASSYSGPGPAGGSAYEQYF
many,TRBJ1-4,TRBV2,TRBD1,TGTGCCAGCAGAGTCACTCAGGGGGTTGGTGAAAAACTGTTTTTT,CASRVTQGVGEKLFF
.,TRBJ1-1,TRBV7-9,.,TGTGCCAGCATGAGGGGAGCACAGGGCTCCCATAGGGCTTTCTTT,CASMRGAQGSHRAFF
.,TRBJ1-6,TRBV7-2,.,TGTGCCAGCAGCCCGACCGGAACAGTAAATTCACCCCTCCACTTT,CASSPTGTVNSPLHF
.,TRBJ2-7,TRBV7-9,TRBD2,TGTGCCAGCAGCTTACTTGAAAGTATAGCGGGGAGCTCCTACGAGCAGTACTTC,CASSLLESIAGSSYEQYF
.,TRBJ2-5,TRBV3-1,TRBD2,TGTGCCAGCAGCCACTTAGCGGGGCTCCAAGAGACCCAGTACTTC,CASSHLAGLQETQYF
many,TRBJ1-6,TRBV28,.,TGTGCCAGCAGTTTAGCCACCTATAATTCACCCCTCCACTTT,CASSLATYNSPLHF
.,TRBJ2-2,TRBV29-1,.,TGCAGCGTTGAAAAAGGGTTCAACACCGGGGAGCTGTTTTTT,CSVEKGFNTGELFF
.,TRBJ2-6,TRBV11-3,.,TGTGCCAGCAGCTTACCCGGACAGTACTCTGGGGCCAACGTCCTGACTTTC,CASSLPGQYSGANVLTF
.,TRBJ2-4,TRBV14,.,TGTGCCAGCAGCCAAAATAGGGACCTTGGGGCCAAAAACATTCAGTACTTC,CASSQNRDLGAKNIQYF
.,TRBJ2-2,TRBV7-9,.,TGTGCCAGCAGCTTAGCCAAGAACACCGGGGAGCTGCTTTTT,CASSLAKNTGELLF
many,TRBJ2-7,TRBV20-1,.,TGCAGTGCTACTTCTGGACTAAAGGGATGGGGGCTGGAGCAGTACTTC,CSATSGLKGWGLEQYF
few,TRBJ2-5,TRBV20-1,.,TGCAGTGCAGCGACAGCACAAGAGACCCAGTACTTC,CSAATAQETQYF
.,TRBJ2-2,TRBV19,TRBD1,TGTGCCAGTAGTCCCCGGGACAGTGTAAACACCGGGGAGCTGTTTTTT,CASSPRDSVNTGELFF
.,TRBJ2-2,TRBV19,TRBD2,TGTGCCAGTATGGGGATAGCGGGAAACGGGGAGCTGTTTTTT,CASMGIAGNGELFF
few,TRBJ1-1,TRBV30,TRBD1,TGTGCCTGGAGTGTACAGGGGTTCACTGAAGCTTTCTTT,CAWSVQGFTEAFF
.,TRBJ2-1,TRBV28,.,TGTGCCAGCTCCACAGGGAGAGGACATGAGCAGTTCTTC,CASSTGRGHEQFF
many,TRBJ2-7,TRBV15,TRBD2,TGTGCCACCCGGGAGGGGTTTCTCTACGAGCAGTACTTC,CATREGFLYEQYF
.,TRBJ2-5,TRBV5-1,.,TGCGCCAGCAGCGGGAATGTTGAGGAGACCCAGTACTTC,CASSGNVEETQYF
once,TRBJ2-1,TRBV9,TRBD2,TGTGCCAGCAGCGCCAGCGGGAGCTCCTACAATGAGCAGTTCTTC,CASSASGSSYNEQFF
.,TRBJ1-2,TRBV3-1,.,TGTGCCAGCAGCCAAGTCGGAGACAACTATGGCTACACCTTC,CASSQVGDNYGYTF
many,TRBJ1-5,TRBV7-9,.,TGTGCCAGCAGCTCAGGCGGGAGCAATCAGCCCCAGCATTTT,CASSSGGSNQPQHF
once,TRBJ1-2,TRBV2,TRBD1,TGTGCCAGCAGGGCCCCCCGGGGACAGGGCATCAACTATGGCTACACCTTC,CASRAPRGQGINYGYTF
.,TRBJ2-7,TRBV18,.,TGTGCCAGCTCACGGGACACTGGGGCTCCCTACGAGCAGTACTTC,CASSRDTGAPYEQYF
many,TRBJ1-1,TRBV10-3,.,TGTCTATCCAAGGATGAGGTGAACACTGAAGCTTTCTTT,CLSKDEVNTEAFF
.,TRBJ2-7,TRBV7-8,.,TGTGCCGGCAGCCATCTAGGCTCTACCTACGAGCAGTACTTC,CAGSHLGSTYEQYF
.,TRBJ2-5,TRBV5-1,.,TGCGCCAGCAGCTTGGGCACAGGGTTACGGGAGACCCAGTACTTC,CASSLGTGLRETQYF
.,TRBJ2-7,TRBV18,.,TGTGCCAGCTCACCACAAGCGAGAACGTATGAGCAGTACTTC,CASSPQARTYEQYF
.,TRBJ1-1,TRBV14,.,TGTGCCAGCAGCCAAGCCAACAGGGCATTTATGAACACTGAAGCTTTCTTT,CASSQANRAFMNTEAFF
many,TRBJ1-1,TRBV28,.,TGTGCCAGCAACTTTCCGGGGAGTCCTGAAGCTTTCTTT,CASNFPGSPEAFF
many,TRBJ1-6,TRBV6-2/TRBV6-3,.,TGTGCCAGCAGTTTAGCGGGACGCCAAGGGTCACCCCTCCACTTT,CASSLAGRQGSPLHF
.,TRBJ2-7,TRBV20-1,TRBD2,TGCAGCGCTGGACGGGGGACTAGCGGGAGGAACTACGAGCAGTACTTC,CSAGRGTSGRNYEQYF
.,TRBJ2-2,TRBV6-2/TRBV6-3,TRBD2,TGTGCCAGCAGTAAATTAGCGGGAGGCGCCGGGGAGCTGTTTTTT,CASSKLAGGAGELFF
many,TRBJ2-5,TRBV24-1,.,TGTGCCACCAGTGACCCCCACCAAGAGACCCAGTACTTC,CATSDPHQETQYF
many,TRBJ1-2,TRBV12-3/TRBV12-4,.,TGTGCCAGCAGGATCGCTGGGGCAGGGGCGAACTATGGCTACACCTTC,CASRIAGAGANYGYTF
many,TRBJ2-5,TRBV28,.,TGTGCCAGCAGTTTTGCGGTTTCGGGGACCCAGTACTTC,CASSFAVSGTQYF
.,TRBJ2-1,TRBV10-3,TRBD2,TGTGCCGCTCTAGCGGGGGAAAGGGATGAGCAGTTCTTC,CAALAGERDEQFF
many,TRBJ2-2,TRBV28,.,TGTGCCAGCAGTCTCCCAGTGACCGGGGAGCTGTTTTTT,CASSLPVTGELFF
many,TRBJ1-2,TRBV5-6,.,TGTGCCAGCAGCTTGTTGGCCAGCAACTATGGCTACACCTTC,CASSLLASNYGYTF
.,TRBJ2-2,TRBV10-3,.,TGTGCCATCAGCCCTTCGACAAAAAACACCGGGGAGCTGTTTTTT,CAISPSTKNTGELFF
many,TRBJ1-2,TRBV24-1,.,TGTGCCACCAGTGATGAACGCCCGGACGGGGGCTACACCTTC,CATSDERPDGGYTF
few,TRBJ2-3,TRBV6-1,TRBD2,TGTGCCAGCAGCTACACTAGCGGGGGGACTATGAGCACAGATACGCAGTATTTT,CASSYTSGGTMSTDTQYF
many,TRBJ2-7,TRBV28,.,TGTGCCAGCAGTAACCGACAGTTACCCTACGAGCAGTACTTC,CASSNRQLPYEQYF
few,TRBJ2-7,TRBV29-1,TRBD2,TGCAGCGTCGCCACGCGCCGGGGGGACTACGAGCAGTACTTC,CSVATRRGDYEQYF